Listed here are 2 T cell receptor beta chains from one sample, sequenced in a study of siplizumab effects on memory and regulatory T cells. Here immunoSEQ multiplex PCR was the method, and the copy in TCRdb shows in-frame clones only, minus some. The sample shows around 100,000 clones, more than 85% of them seen only once. Material for sequencing was CD4+ T cells sorted from blood. All receptors derive from a human donor in good health.

The gene calls are TRBV6-5 and TRBJ1-1; D unresolved. In germline, CDR1 is MNHEY, CDR2 SVGAGI. The CDR3 consists of 16 residues. The germline V and J ends were trimmed by 2 bases and 4 bases, with 17 bases remaining between them. CDR3 nucleotides: TGTGCCAGCAGTTACGAAGGCGTTTCAGTGGGCACTGAAGCTTTCTTT. Its protein product is CASSYEGVSVGTEAFF.

This clone was observed a single time. The chain recombines TRBV4-1 with TRBJ2-1; D possibly matches TRBD1 or TRBD2 (5 bases each). CDR1 and CDR2 from the germline V gene are MGHRA and YSYEKL. The V and J ends lost 4 bases and 12 bases respectively, with 16 bases between them. This CDR3 spans 13 amino acids. CDR3: CASSRIQTEGQFF. CDR3 coding DNA: TGCGCCAGCAGCCGGATCCAGACAGAGGGGCAGTTCTTC.